This T cell receptor beta chain was found in a study of T cells in Graves' hyperthyroidism and ophthalmopathy. General study findings and limits: It was a median approximately 6 months before onset that the model predicted ophthalmopathy. Ophthalmopathy was told apart from stable hyperthyroidism by a 13 V-J model. In blood, most of the thyroid clonotypes expanded above 0.001 were also present.

This clonotype showed up many times. The antigen remains unidentified. The V gene's germline CDR1 is ENHRY and CDR2 SYGVKD. CDR3 length: 14 amino acids. The germline V and J ends were trimmed by 2 bases and 0 bases, with 7 bases remaining between them. It was 8.5 to 10 ml of fresh peripheral blood that supplied the PBMCs. From RNA transcripts, TCR beta CDR3 regions were amplified. Carried out on the TCR CDR3, a first-round RT-PCR used the HTBI primer set. Each CDR3 protein gets one entry after TCRdb re-called the multiplex PCR reads with MiXCR. The sample includes roughly 700,000 distinct CDR3 sequences, roughly a third of them seen just once.

Sample: blood. The chain has TRBV10-3 and TRBJ1-1; tentatively, D is TRBD1 (5 bases). This sequence originates from a woman between 40 and 50 years old with Graves' hyperthyroidism. The DNA of the CDR3 is TGTGCCATCAGTGAGGGGGACTTGAACACTGAAGCTTTCTTT. It specifies CAISEGDLNTEAFF.